The rows below give T cell receptor beta chains drawn from one sample of a study of blood T cells in healthy people across ages. One entry per CDR3 protein results from TCRdb running MiXCR on the 5' RACE reads. Here the sample spans roughly 800,000 distinct CDR3 sequences, 58% being singletons. Specimen: blood. The receptors derive from a man aged 25-40 years in good health. Each CDR3 is given without its conserved first and last residue. Fields, in order: J gene, V gene, D gene, CDR3 length, CDR3 protein. The D gene is left open where the match is weak.

j_gene: TRBJ2-3; v_gene: TRBV7-2; d_gene: TRBD2; len: 14; CDR3aa: ASSSRLAGGPDTQY
j_gene: TRBJ2-3; v_gene: TRBV10-3; d_gene: TRBD2; len: 12; CDR3aa: AIRTGTSYDTQY
j_gene: TRBJ2-5; v_gene: TRBV3-1; d_gene: NA; len: 11; CDR3aa: ASSQDTGRTQY
j_gene: TRBJ2-1; v_gene: TRBV2; d_gene: TRBD2; len: 13; CDR3aa: ASGRTSGGNNEQF
j_gene: TRBJ1-1; v_gene: TRBV14; d_gene: NA; len: 12; CDR3aa: ASSYREWNTEAF
j_gene: TRBJ2-7; v_gene: TRBV7-9; d_gene: NA; len: 10; CDR3aa: ASSLPRDEQY
j_gene: TRBJ1-2; v_gene: TRBV7-2; d_gene: NA; len: 11; CDR3aa: ASREGGSHGHT
j_gene: TRBJ2-7; v_gene: TRBV6-5; d_gene: NA; len: 12; CDR3aa: ASSFTGTGYEQY
j_gene: TRBJ2-5; v_gene: TRBV10-1; d_gene: TRBD1; len: 12; CDR3aa: ASKTGGYQETQY
j_gene: TRBJ2-4; v_gene: TRBV28; d_gene: NA; len: 13; CDR3aa: ASSPSRGAKNIQY
j_gene: NA; v_gene: TRBV9; d_gene: NA; len: 10; CDR3aa: ASSVDSRTQY
j_gene: TRBJ2-3; v_gene: TRBV29-1; d_gene: TRBD2; len: 13; CDR3aa: SVRKAGGDTDTQY
j_gene: TRBJ2-7; v_gene: TRBV20-1; d_gene: NA; len: 9; CDR3aa: SALGQNEQY
j_gene: TRBJ2-1; v_gene: TRBV15; d_gene: TRBD2; len: 14; CDR3aa: ATSSPGLARYNEQF
j_gene: TRBJ2-5; v_gene: TRBV7-2; d_gene: NA; len: 12; CDR3aa: ASSQGRSWETQY
j_gene: TRBJ1-2; v_gene: TRBV12-3/TRBV12-4; d_gene: NA; len: 12; CDR3aa: ASSSGATSYGYT
j_gene: TRBJ2-7; v_gene: TRBV7-2; d_gene: TRBD2; len: 12; CDR3aa: ASSLLLRGNEQY
j_gene: NA; v_gene: TRBV7-9; d_gene: TRBD1; len: 12; CDR3aa: ASTPRAGGYEQY
j_gene: TRBJ2-1; v_gene: TRBV27; d_gene: NA; len: 10; CDR3aa: ASSRGQNEQF
j_gene: TRBJ2-1; v_gene: TRBV6-1; d_gene: NA; len: 13; CDR3aa: ASSVESGQHYEQF
j_gene: TRBJ2-7; v_gene: TRBV5-1; d_gene: TRBD1; len: 13; CDR3aa: ASSAGTAYPYEQY
j_gene: TRBJ2-5; v_gene: TRBV25-1; d_gene: NA; len: 15; CDR3aa: ASSESSREGFAYGQY
j_gene: TRBJ2-2; v_gene: TRBV6-1; d_gene: NA; len: 13; CDR3aa: ASLTTGKGTGELF
j_gene: TRBJ2-3; v_gene: TRBV24-1; d_gene: TRBD2; len: 14; CDR3aa: ATSDFGRTSTDTQY
j_gene: TRBJ2-7; v_gene: TRBV3-1; d_gene: NA; len: 12; CDR3aa: ASSRRGRLYEQY
j_gene: TRBJ2-5; v_gene: TRBV2; d_gene: NA; len: 10; CDR3aa: ASIREKETQY
j_gene: TRBJ1-2; v_gene: TRBV6-6; d_gene: NA; len: 11; CDR3aa: ASLMSANYGYT
j_gene: TRBJ1-1; v_gene: TRBV5-6; d_gene: NA; len: 12; CDR3aa: ASSLIEVNTEAF
j_gene: TRBJ2-7; v_gene: TRBV10-3; d_gene: TRBD1; len: 11; CDR3aa: AITQGELYEQY
j_gene: TRBJ2-4; v_gene: TRBV7-2; d_gene: NA; len: 13; CDR3aa: ASSFGGGQQETQY
j_gene: TRBJ2-1; v_gene: TRBV20-1; d_gene: NA; len: 15; CDR3aa: SARAEGWLAYNNEQF
j_gene: TRBJ2-5; v_gene: TRBV7-2; d_gene: TRBD1; len: 11; CDR3aa: ASAPGQGETQY
j_gene: TRBJ1-2; v_gene: TRBV20-1; d_gene: NA; len: 13; CDR3aa: SAPRGLEWVYGYT
j_gene: TRBJ2-5; v_gene: TRBV12-3/TRBV12-4; d_gene: NA; len: 11; CDR3aa: ASSVTDVETQY
j_gene: TRBJ2-5; v_gene: TRBV11-2; d_gene: NA; len: 12; CDR3aa: ASTLIEGQETQY
j_gene: NA; v_gene: TRBV6-5; d_gene: TRBD2; len: 13; CDR3aa: ASSLYTSGSYEQY
j_gene: TRBJ1-1; v_gene: TRBV7-2; d_gene: TRBD1; len: 12; CDR3aa: ASSSGQGFTEAF
j_gene: TRBJ1-1; v_gene: TRBV7-2; d_gene: NA; len: 11; CDR3aa: ASSLGGLGRAF
j_gene: TRBJ2-7; v_gene: TRBV12-3/TRBV12-4; d_gene: NA; len: 10; CDR3aa: ASGLSAYEQY
j_gene: TRBJ1-1; v_gene: TRBV4-3; d_gene: NA; len: 11; CDR3aa: ASSPRFNTEAF
j_gene: TRBJ2-6; v_gene: TRBV6-1; d_gene: TRBD1; len: 15; CDR3aa: ASSLRTGSRGANVLT
j_gene: TRBJ2-5; v_gene: TRBV7-9; d_gene: NA; len: 13; CDR3aa: ASSDYGFDQETQY
j_gene: TRBJ1-2; v_gene: TRBV10-3; d_gene: TRBD1; len: 15; CDR3aa: AISESIGTGGANGYT
j_gene: TRBJ2-1; v_gene: TRBV20-1; d_gene: NA; len: 13; CDR3aa: SVRGGGGAHNEQF
j_gene: TRBJ1-2; v_gene: TRBV29-1; d_gene: TRBD1; len: 11; CDR3aa: SVGQGPSYGYT